The 11 T cell receptor beta chains presented below share a single source sample, sequenced in a study of CD8 T cells in ankylosing spondylitis. General study results and limits: About 8 highly homologous variants made up a TCR beta motif that seemed to typify ankylosing spondylitis blood.

No antigen has been identified for these receptors. TCRdb fed the 5' RACE reads into MiXCR, producing one record per CDR3 protein. This table has about 400,000 distinct CDR3 sequences, approximately 20% appearing once. Sequences were obtained from blood, either unsorted or a sorted T cell fraction (not recorded which). These receptors were taken from a male donor with ankylosing spondylitis.

This clonotype was recorded many times. The chain recombines TRBV7-2 with TRBJ2-7; no clear D. Germline V gives CDR1 SGHTA, CDR2 FQGNSA. The CDR3 totals 12 residues. V dropped 5 bases and J dropped 5 bases, with 10 bases sitting between them. As DNA, the CDR3 is TGTGCCAGCAGCCTGAAGATTGACGAGCAGTACTTC. Its protein product is CASSLKIDEQYF.

This clonotype has at least ten counts. The chain employs TRBV29-1 and TRBJ2-7; D may be TRBD1 (7 bases). From germline, CDR1 is SQVTM and CDR2 ANQGSEA. CDR3 length equals 14 residues. V was shortened by 3 bases and J by 1 base, with 13 bases between the two germline ends. The CDR3 spells CSVDVQGGSYEQYF. CDR3 in DNA: TGCAGCGTTGACGTCCAGGGGGGTTCCTACGAGCAGTACTTC.

This clonotype has ten or more counts. The J gene is TRBJ2-1, the V gene TRBV15; D not resolved. The V end lost 9 bases, the J end lost 4 bases, and 22 bases lay between the germline ends. This CDR3 spans 16 amino acids. Germline loops: CDR1 LNHNV, CDR2 YYDKDF (reference sequence). The CDR3 region is CATPQNRRPGYNEQFF. The CDR3 DNA follows: TGTGCCACGCCCCAAAATCGAAGACCCGGGTACAATGAGCAGTTCTTC.

This rearrangement joins TRBV4-1 to TRBJ2-2; 10 bases match TRBD2. The trim removed 0 bases at V and 5 bases at J, leaving 9 bases unmatched. Germline loops: CDR1 MGHRA, CDR2 YSYEKL. This CDR3 is built from 18 residues. The CDR3 region has the DNA TGCGCCAGCAGCCAAGATCCTTTGACTAGCGGGCTTACCGGGGAGCTGTTTTTT. Its protein is CASSQDPLTSGLTGELFF.

This clonotype was counted many times. This rearrangement joins TRBV12-3 or TRBV12-4 to TRBJ1-1; D unclear. The germline V and J ends were trimmed by 6 bases and 5 bases, with 13 bases remaining between them. The CDR3 runs 13 residues. CDR3 region: CASSLWGETEAFF. Written as DNA, the CDR3 is TGTGCCAGCAGCCTATGGGGTGAGACTGAAGCTTTCTTT.

Remarks on this clonotype: The junction differs from germline at one of its ends, possibly a read error. V gene TRBV2 combines with J gene TRBJ2-7, with TRBD2 as a possible D gene (5 bases). Germline CDR1 reads SNHLY; CDR2 reads FYNNEI. The CDR3 is made up of 14 amino acids. The CDR3 DNA follows: TGTGCCAGCAGCGAAGGAGGCGGGTACTACGAGCAGTACTTC. The encoded protein is CASSEGGGYYEQYF.

This clonotype occurred a few times. This rearrangement joins TRBV27 to TRBJ1-2; D gene unclear. The CDR3 contains 13 residues. The germline V gene encodes CDR1 MNHEY and CDR2 SMNVEV (reference sequence). V was pared by 2 bases and J by 7 bases, with 11 bases between. The CDR3: CASSLKATFGYTF. The CDR3 DNA reads TGTGCCAGCAGTTTAAAAGCGACCTTTGGCTACACCTTC.

This clonotype was seen many times. The rearrangement joins TRBV29-1 to TRBJ2-5; 8 bases match TRBD2. The CDR3 consists of 13 residues. From germline, CDR1 is SQVTM and CDR2 ANQGSEA. The V segment lost 3 bases and the J segment 1 base; nucleotides outside the gene matches: 1. Here the CDR3 DNA reads TGCAGCGTTGAGGCGGGAGGCCAAGAGACCCAGTACTTC. Encoded protein: CSVEAGGQETQYF.

This clonotype was counted ten times or more. The chain uses TRBV10-3 and TRBJ1-1; TRBD1 matches 7 bases. The CDR3 has 16 amino acids. The germline CDR1 and CDR2 sequences are ENHRY and SYGVKD. V lost 2 bases and J lost 1; bases outside the gene matches: 7. The CDR3 sequence: CAISETTGTENTEAFF. CDR3 DNA: TGTGCCATCAGTGAGACAACCGGGACAGAGAACACTGAAGCTTTCTTT.

The rearrangement uses TRBV9 and TRBJ1-2, with 9 bases fitting TRBD1. The J segment lost 6 bases and the V segment lost 2 bases, leaving 11 bases of the junction unmatched. The germline CDR1 and CDR2 sequences are SGDLS and YYNGEE. The CDR3 is 16 amino acids. CDR3 nucleotides: TGTGCCAGCAGCGTCGAACATACCCGGGACAGGGATGGCTACACCTTC. Encoded protein: CASSVEHTRDRDGYTF. Full variable domain (remainder filled in from reference TRBV9 and TRBJ1-2): DSGVTQTPKHLITATGQRVTLRCSPRSGDLSVYWYQQSLDQGLQFLIQYYNGEERAKGNILERFSAQQFPDLHSELNLSSLELGDSALYFCASSVEHTRDRDGYTFGSGTRLTVV.

This chain links TRBV12-3 or TRBV12-4 with TRBJ2-5; 10 bases match TRBD2. CDR3 length: 14 residues. The V and J ends lost 10 bases and 5 bases, in that order; junction bases with no gene match: 10. This CDR3 is CATKWTSGSETQYF. The CDR3 nucleotides read TGTGCCACCAAATGGACTAGCGGTTCGGAGACCCAGTACTTC.